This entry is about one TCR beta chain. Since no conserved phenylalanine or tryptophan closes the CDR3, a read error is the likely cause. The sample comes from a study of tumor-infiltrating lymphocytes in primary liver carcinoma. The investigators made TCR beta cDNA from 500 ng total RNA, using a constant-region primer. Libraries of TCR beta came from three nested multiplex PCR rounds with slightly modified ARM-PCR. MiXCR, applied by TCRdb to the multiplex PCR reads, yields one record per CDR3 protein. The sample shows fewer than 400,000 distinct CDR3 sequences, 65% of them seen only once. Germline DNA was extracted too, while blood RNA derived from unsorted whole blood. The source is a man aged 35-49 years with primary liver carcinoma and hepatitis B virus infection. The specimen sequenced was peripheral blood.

CDR3 bases: TGTGCCAGCAGTAATGGACTAGTAAACATCGGGGAGCTGTTTTTG. Translated, it gives CASSNGLVNIGELFL. The chain joins TRBV6-2 or TRBV6-3 to TRBJ2-2; 7 positions match TRBD2. This CDR3 has 15 residues. The germline CDR1 and CDR2 sequences are MNHEY and SVGEGT.